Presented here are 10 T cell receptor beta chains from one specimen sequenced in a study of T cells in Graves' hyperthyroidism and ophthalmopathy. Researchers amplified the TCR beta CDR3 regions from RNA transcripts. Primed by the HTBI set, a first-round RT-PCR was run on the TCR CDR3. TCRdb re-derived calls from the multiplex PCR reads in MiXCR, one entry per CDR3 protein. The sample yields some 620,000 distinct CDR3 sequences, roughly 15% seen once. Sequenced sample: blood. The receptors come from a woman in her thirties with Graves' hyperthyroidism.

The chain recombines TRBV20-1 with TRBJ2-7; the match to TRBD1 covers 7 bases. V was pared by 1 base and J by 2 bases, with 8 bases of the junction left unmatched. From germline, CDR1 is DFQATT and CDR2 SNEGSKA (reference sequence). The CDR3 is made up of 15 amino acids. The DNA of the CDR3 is TGCAGTGCTAGAGGACCGGGACAGAGTACCTACGAGCAGTACTTC. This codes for CSARGPGQSTYEQYF.

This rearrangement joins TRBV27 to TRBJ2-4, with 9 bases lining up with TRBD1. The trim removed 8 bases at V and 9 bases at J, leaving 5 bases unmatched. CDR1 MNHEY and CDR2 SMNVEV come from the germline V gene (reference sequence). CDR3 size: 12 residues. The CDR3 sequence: CASRTGVGIQYF. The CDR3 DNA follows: TGTGCCAGCCGGACAGGGGTGGGCATTCAGTACTTC.

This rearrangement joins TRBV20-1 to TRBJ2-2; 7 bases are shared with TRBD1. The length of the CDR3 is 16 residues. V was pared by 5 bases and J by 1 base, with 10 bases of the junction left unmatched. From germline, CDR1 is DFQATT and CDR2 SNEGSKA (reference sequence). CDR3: CSAPHNDRVNTGELFF. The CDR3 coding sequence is TGCAGTGCTCCTCATAACGACAGGGTGAACACCGGGGAGCTGTTTTTT.

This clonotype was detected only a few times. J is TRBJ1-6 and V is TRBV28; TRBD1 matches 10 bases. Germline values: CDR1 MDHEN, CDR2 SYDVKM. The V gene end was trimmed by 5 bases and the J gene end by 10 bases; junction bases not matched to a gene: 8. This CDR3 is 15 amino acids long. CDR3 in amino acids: CASSPLRDRGSPLHF. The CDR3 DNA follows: TGTGCCAGCAGTCCCCTCAGGGACAGGGGCTCACCCCTCCACTTT.

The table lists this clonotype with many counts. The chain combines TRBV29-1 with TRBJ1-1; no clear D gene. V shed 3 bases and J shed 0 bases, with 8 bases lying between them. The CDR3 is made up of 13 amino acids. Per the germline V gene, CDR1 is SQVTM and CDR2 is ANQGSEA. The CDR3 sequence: CSVEGRMNTEAFF. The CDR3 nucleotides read TGCAGCGTTGAGGGCCGGATGAACACTGAAGCTTTCTTT.

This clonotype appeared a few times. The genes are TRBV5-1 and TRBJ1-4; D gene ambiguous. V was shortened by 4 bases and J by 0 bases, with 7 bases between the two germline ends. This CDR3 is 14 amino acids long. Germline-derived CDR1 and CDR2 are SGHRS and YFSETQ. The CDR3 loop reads CASSQTTTNEKLFF. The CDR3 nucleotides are TGCGCCAGCAGCCAAACCACAACTAATGAAAAACTGTTTTTT.

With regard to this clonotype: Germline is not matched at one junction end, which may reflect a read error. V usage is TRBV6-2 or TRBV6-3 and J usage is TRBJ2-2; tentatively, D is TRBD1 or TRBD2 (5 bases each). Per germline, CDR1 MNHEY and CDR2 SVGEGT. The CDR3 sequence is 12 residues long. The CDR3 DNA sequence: TGTGCCAGCGGTTGGGGCACCGGGGAGCCGTTTTTT. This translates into CASGWGTGEPFF.

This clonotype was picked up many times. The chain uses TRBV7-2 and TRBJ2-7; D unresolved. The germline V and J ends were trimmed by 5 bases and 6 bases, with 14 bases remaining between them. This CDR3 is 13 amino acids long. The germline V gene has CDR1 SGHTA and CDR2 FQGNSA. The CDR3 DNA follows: TGTGCCAGCAGCCTTTTAGTAAAGGGCGAGCAGTACTTC. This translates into CASSLLVKGEQYF.

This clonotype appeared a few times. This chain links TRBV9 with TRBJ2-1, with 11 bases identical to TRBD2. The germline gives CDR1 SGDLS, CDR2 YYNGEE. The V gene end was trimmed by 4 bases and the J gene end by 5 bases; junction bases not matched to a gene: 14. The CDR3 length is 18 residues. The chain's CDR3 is CASSTPRAGTSGHNEQFF. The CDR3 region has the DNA TGTGCCAGCAGCACTCCAAGAGCCGGGACTAGCGGTCACAATGAGCAGTTCTTC.

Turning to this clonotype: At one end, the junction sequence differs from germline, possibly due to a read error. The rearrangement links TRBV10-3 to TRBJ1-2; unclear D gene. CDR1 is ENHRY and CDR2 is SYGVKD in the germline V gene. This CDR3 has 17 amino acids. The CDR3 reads CAISESSGTGDREGYAF. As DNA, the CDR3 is TGTGCCATCAGTGAGTCGTCGGGAACTGGAGACCGGGAAGGCTACGCCTTC.